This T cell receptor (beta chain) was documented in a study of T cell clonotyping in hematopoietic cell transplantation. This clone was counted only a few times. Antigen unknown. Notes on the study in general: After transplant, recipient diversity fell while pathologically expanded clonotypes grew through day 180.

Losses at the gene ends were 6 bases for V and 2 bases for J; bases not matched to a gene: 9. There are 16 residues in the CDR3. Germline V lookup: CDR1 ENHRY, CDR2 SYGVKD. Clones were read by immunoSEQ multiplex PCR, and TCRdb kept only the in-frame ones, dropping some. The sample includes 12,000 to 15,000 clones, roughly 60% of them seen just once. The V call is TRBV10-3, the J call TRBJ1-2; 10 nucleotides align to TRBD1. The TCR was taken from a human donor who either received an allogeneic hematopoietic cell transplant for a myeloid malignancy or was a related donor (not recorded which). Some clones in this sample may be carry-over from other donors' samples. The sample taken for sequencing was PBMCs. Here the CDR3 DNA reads TGTGCCATCAGCCACACGACGACAGGGGGCAACTATGGCTACACCTTC. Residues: CAISHTTTGGNYGYTF.